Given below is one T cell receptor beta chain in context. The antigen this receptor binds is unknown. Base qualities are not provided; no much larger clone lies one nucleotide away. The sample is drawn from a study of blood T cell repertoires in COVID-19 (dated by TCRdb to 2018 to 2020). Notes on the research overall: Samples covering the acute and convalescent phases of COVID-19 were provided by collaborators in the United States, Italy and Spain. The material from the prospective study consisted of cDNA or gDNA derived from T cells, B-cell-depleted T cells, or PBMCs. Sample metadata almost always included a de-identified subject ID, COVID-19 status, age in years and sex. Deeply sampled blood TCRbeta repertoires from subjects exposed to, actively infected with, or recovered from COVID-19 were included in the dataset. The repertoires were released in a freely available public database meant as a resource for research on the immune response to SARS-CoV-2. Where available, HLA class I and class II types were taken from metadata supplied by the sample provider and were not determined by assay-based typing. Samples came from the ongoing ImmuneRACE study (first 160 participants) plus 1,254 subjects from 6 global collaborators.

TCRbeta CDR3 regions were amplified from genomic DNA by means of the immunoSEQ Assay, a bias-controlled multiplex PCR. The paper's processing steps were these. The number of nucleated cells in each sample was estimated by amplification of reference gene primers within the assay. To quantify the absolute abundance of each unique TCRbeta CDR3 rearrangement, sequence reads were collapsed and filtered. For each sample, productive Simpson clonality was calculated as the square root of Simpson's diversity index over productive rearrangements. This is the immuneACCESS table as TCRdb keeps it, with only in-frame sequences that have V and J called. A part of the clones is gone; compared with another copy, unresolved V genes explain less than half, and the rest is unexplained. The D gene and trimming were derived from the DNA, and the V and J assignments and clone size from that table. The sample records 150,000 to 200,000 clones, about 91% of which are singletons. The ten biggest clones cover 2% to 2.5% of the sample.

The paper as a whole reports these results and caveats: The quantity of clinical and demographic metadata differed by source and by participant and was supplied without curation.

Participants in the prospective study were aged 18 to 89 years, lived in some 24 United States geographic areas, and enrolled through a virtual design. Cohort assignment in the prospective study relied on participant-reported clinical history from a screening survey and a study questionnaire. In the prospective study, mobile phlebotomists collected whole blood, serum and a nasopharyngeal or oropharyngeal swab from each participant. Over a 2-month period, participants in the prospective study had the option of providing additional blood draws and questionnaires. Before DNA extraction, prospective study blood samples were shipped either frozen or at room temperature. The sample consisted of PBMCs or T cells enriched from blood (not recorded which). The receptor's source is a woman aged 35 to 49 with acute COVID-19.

CDR3 sequence: CASSRTDRYYEQYF. The nucleotide sequence is TGTGCCAGTAGTCGTACTGACAGGTACTACGAGCAGTACTTC. Rearrangement joined TRBV19 to TRBJ2-7, with TRBD1 tentatively as D gene (6 bases match). In the germline V gene (reference sequence), CDR1 corresponds to LNHDA and CDR2 to SQIVND. The CDR3 runs 14 residues from the cysteine to the phenylalanine. The kept DNA is CDR3 alone, 42 bases in frame from the first base. V drops 5 bases and J drops 3 bases, leaving 14 bases in between.